Each of the 23 T cell receptor beta chains below was sequenced from the same sample in a study of T-cell memory formation after mild COVID-19. TCRdb redid the calling of the 5' RACE reads with MiXCR, one entry per CDR3 protein. Found here are about 400,000 distinct CDR3 sequences, approximately 25% of them singletons; the top ten hold about 8.7%. Source material: PBMCs or a T cell subset sorted from them (not recorded which). These receptors came from an adult woman who had mild COVID-19 (a few samples of this study predate the infection). Cell type and time point are not known.

This clonotype was recorded a few times. This chain links TRBV5-6 with TRBJ2-7; possibly TRBD1 or TRBD2 for D (5 bases each). This CDR3 is 13 amino acids long. V lost 5 bases, J lost 8 bases, and 17 bases lay in between. Germline V gives CDR1 SGHDT, CDR2 YYEEEE. CDR3 nucleotides: TGTGCCAGCAGATCCCCGGGACGGACAAAGCAGTACTTC. Its translation: CASRSPGRTKQYF.

The V and J genes are TRBV7-9 and TRBJ2-1; 7 bases are shared with TRBD1. This CDR3 has 14 amino acids. Germline values: CDR1 SEHNR, CDR2 FQNEAQ (reference sequence). The V and J ends lost 3 bases and 8 bases, in that order; junction bases with no gene match: 7. CDR3 amino acids: CASSFYRQGHEQFF. CDR3 nucleotide sequence: TGTGCCAGCAGCTTTTATCGACAGGGCCATGAGCAGTTCTTC.

There are a few counts of this clonotype. CDR3 amino acids: CASSRRNGGYNEQFF. The DNA for the CDR3 is TGTGCCAGCTCGAGGAGGAATGGTGGCTACAATGAGCAGTTCTTC. The chain recombines TRBV18 with TRBJ2-1, with TRBD2 as a possible D gene (5 bases). The germline gives CDR1 KGHSH, CDR2 LQKENI. The V and J ends lost 6 bases and 3 bases respectively, with 15 bases between them. This CDR3 region has 15 residues.

This clonotype was counted a few times. The chain uses TRBV4-2 and TRBJ1-1, with 9 nucleotides matching TRBD1. The CDR3 covers 16 residues. CDR1 and CDR2 from the germline V gene are LGHNA and YNFKEQ. J lost 5 bases, V lost 1 base, and 8 bases had no gene match. CDR3 amino acids: CASSQGSDRGRTEAFF. The CDR3 DNA follows: TGTGCCAGCAGCCAAGGTTCGGACAGGGGAAGGACTGAAGCTTTCTTT.

The sample holds a few counts of this clonotype. The chain couples TRBV7-2 to TRBJ2-3; 8 bases map to TRBD1. This CDR3 has 15 residues. CDR1 and CDR2 from the germline V gene are SGHTA and FQGNSA. J lost 2 bases, V lost 5 bases, and 6 bases had no gene match. CDR3 in amino acids: CASSPDRVLTDTQYF. The CDR3 nucleotides are TGTGCCAGCAGCCCGGACAGGGTACTCACAGATACGCAGTATTTT. Drawing the rest from reference TRBV7-2 and TRBJ2-3, the complete variable domain is GAGVSQSPSNKVTEKGKDVELRCDPISGHTALYWYRQSLGQGLEFLIYFQGNSAPDKSGLPSDRFSAERTGGSVSTLTIQRTQQEDSAVYLCASSPDRVLTDTQYFGPGTRLTVL.

This clonotype has only a few counts. Here the CDR3 reads CASSLRTGDLRETQYF. CDR3 DNA sequence: TGTGCCAGCAGCTTACGAACAGGGGATCTGCGGGAGACCCAGTACTTC. The genes are TRBV11-2 and TRBJ2-5; 7 bases line up with TRBD1. Germline-derived CDR1 and CDR2 are SGHAT and FQNNGV. The V gene end was trimmed by 2 bases and the J gene end by 5 bases; junction bases not matched to a gene: 11. This CDR3 has 16 residues.

The chain recombines TRBV20-1 with TRBJ2-5, with 8 bases aligning to TRBD2. The CDR3 spans 14 residues. J was trimmed by 1 base and V by 3 bases; bases with no gene match: 4. Germline assignment: CDR1 DFQATT and CDR2 SNEGSKA (reference sequence). The CDR3 spells CSARSGGPQETQYF. DNA for the CDR3: TGCAGTGCTAGGAGCGGGGGCCCCCAAGAGACCCAGTACTTC.

The chain employs TRBV7-3 and TRBJ2-1; 15 nucleotides align to TRBD2. The ends lost 4 bases at V and 3 bases at J; junction bases unmatched: 7. CDR1 is SGHTA and CDR2 is FQGTGA in the germline V gene. This CDR3 region has 18 residues. The CDR3 DNA reads TGTGCCAGCAGCTCACCGGGACTAGCGGGGGGAGGCTACAATGAGCAGTTCTTC. Amino acid sequence: CASSSPGLAGGGYNEQFF.

The V gene is TRBV12-3 or TRBV12-4, the J gene TRBJ1-5; D not resolved. The CDR3 runs to 14 residues. The germline V and J ends were trimmed by 3 bases and 4 bases, with 10 bases remaining between them. The CDR3 protein is CASSLVLGNQPQHF. The CDR3 DNA sequence: TGTGCCAGCAGTTTGGTTTTAGGGAATCAGCCCCAGCATTTT.

This chain uses TRBV5-1 with TRBJ1-1; D unresolved. The V end was cut by 2 bases, the J end by 8 bases, with 16 bases between. The CDR3 is 14 residues long. CDR1 SGHRS and CDR2 YFSETQ come from the germline V gene. The CDR3 reads CASSFTVNKGEAFF. In DNA form, the CDR3 reads TGCGCCAGCAGCTTTACGGTCAACAAAGGGGAAGCTTTCTTT.

This clonotype was observed many times. J is TRBJ2-1 and V is TRBV11-2; 8 bases match TRBD2. J lost 4 bases, V lost 5 bases, and 4 bases had no gene match. CDR3 length equals 14 residues. Looked up from germline, CDR1 is SGHAT and CDR2 is FQNNGV. CDR3 protein: CASSLSGTYNEQFF. DNA for the CDR3: TGTGCCAGCAGCCTTAGCGGGACTTACAATGAGCAGTTCTTC.

This clonotype was seen only a few times. This chain links TRBV5-1 with TRBJ1-1; 8 bases are shared with TRBD1. In germline, CDR1 is SGHRS, CDR2 YFSETQ. V trimming: 4 bases; J trimming: 4 bases; junction bases outside the gene matches: 6. CDR3 size: 14 residues. This CDR3 reads CASSQPDRGTEAFF. CDR3 nucleotides: TGCGCCAGCAGCCAGCCCGACAGGGGCACTGAAGCTTTCTTT.

This clonotype was seen only a few times. The chain has TRBV21-1 and TRBJ2-2. TRBV21-1 is noted as a pseudogene. This CDR3 contains 16 residues. In DNA, the CDR3 is TGTGCCAGCAGCAAAGGTCGACACCCGAACACCGGGGAGCTGTTTTTT. It encodes CASSKGRHPNTGELFF.

This clonotype was detected a few times. CDR3 in DNA: TGCGCCAGCAGCTTGGGAGGGCGGATCTATGGCTACACCTTC. This translates into CASSLGGRIYGYTF. V usage is TRBV5-1 and J usage is TRBJ1-2; D remains ambiguous. Trimming took off 0 bases at V and 4 bases at J, with 10 bases between the two ends. The germline V gene has CDR1 SGHRS and CDR2 YFSETQ. CDR3 size: 14 residues.

The chain recombines TRBV20-1 with TRBJ2-1; a possible D gene is TRBD2 (5 bases). This CDR3 spans 13 amino acids. Trimming shortened V by 3 bases and J by 4 bases, and 10 bases separated the two germline ends. Germline V gives CDR1 DFQATT, CDR2 SNEGSKA (reference sequence). This CDR3 is CSASVRDYNEQFF. CDR3 coding DNA: TGCAGTGCTAGTGTGAGGGATTACAATGAGCAGTTCTTC.

This clonotype has more than one count but fewer than ten. The V gene is TRBV3-1, the J gene TRBJ1-6; D gene unclear. With 1 base removed from V and 0 bases from J, the gap between germline ends came to 4 bases. Germline loops: CDR1 LGHDT, CDR2 YNNKEL (reference sequence). This CDR3 has 15 amino acids. CDR3 in amino acids: CASSQGSSYNSPLHF. The CDR3 region has the DNA TGTGCCAGCAGCCAAGGGAGCTCCTATAATTCACCCCTCCACTTT.

The table lists this clonotype with a few counts. The chain uses TRBV9 and TRBJ2-5; a weak D match, TRBD1 (6 bases). V was shortened by 0 bases and J by 4 bases, with 19 bases between the two germline ends. Germline V lookup: CDR1 SGDLS, CDR2 YYNGEE. The CDR3 has 17 residues. The CDR3 nucleotides are TGTGCCAGCAGCGTAGCTCCGGGACATGGGGGCGCAGAGACCCAGTACTTC. This gives the protein CASSVAPGHGGAETQYF. Drawing the rest from reference TRBV9 and TRBJ2-5, the complete variable domain is DSGVTQTPKHLITATGQRVTLRCSPRSGDLSVYWYQQSLDQGLQFLIQYYNGEERAKGNILERFSAQQFPDLHSELNLSSLELGDSALYFCASSVAPGHGGAETQYFGPGTRLLVL.

The J gene is TRBJ1-1, the V gene TRBV5-1, with D uncertain. The ends were cut back, 2 bases at V and 1 base at J, with 9 bases in the middle. Germline CDR1 is SGHRS and CDR2 is YFSETQ. The length of the CDR3 is 14 residues. CDR3 coding DNA: TGCGCCAGCAGCTTCATACAGCCGAACACTGAAGCTTTCTTT. Encoded protein: CASSFIQPNTEAFF.

This clonotype has a single count. The rearrangement uses TRBV7-3 and TRBJ2-3, with D perhaps assigned TRBD1 or TRBD2 (5 bases each). The V and J ends lost 4 bases and 2 bases respectively, with 10 bases between them. Per the germline V gene, CDR1 is SGHTA and CDR2 is FQGTGA. CDR3 length equals 14 residues. The CDR3 here is CASSSRGHTDTQYF. CDR3 in DNA: TGTGCCAGCAGCTCCCGGGGCCACACAGATACGCAGTATTTT.

This clonotype occurred many times. CDR3 protein: CASSVAGLAEYNEQFF. The CDR3, as DNA: TGTGCCAGCAGCGTAGCGGGCCTAGCGGAGTACAATGAGCAGTTCTTC. The chain combines TRBV9 with TRBJ2-1; the match to TRBD2 covers 7 bases. The CDR3 spans 16 residues. Trimming cost V 0 bases and J 4 bases; bases outside gene matches: 7. Per germline, CDR1 SGDLS and CDR2 YYNGEE.

This chain links TRBV9 with TRBJ2-3; either TRBD1 or TRBD2 may fit D (6 bases each). CDR3 length: 16 residues. Trimming shortened V by 0 bases and J by 1 base, and 12 bases separated the two germline ends. Looked up from germline, CDR1 is SGDLS and CDR2 is YYNGEE. The DNA of the CDR3 is TGTGCCAGCAGCGTAGGGGGGGCGCGCGGCACAGATACGCAGTATTTT. The encoded protein is CASSVGGARGTDTQYF.

J is TRBJ2-2 and V is TRBV7-3; TRBD1 matches at 12 bases. CDR1 and CDR2 from the germline V gene are SGHTA and FQGTGA. CDR3 length equals 18 residues. After removal of 5 bases from V and 8 bases from J, the junction contained 15 bases not matched to a gene. DNA for the CDR3: TGTGCCAGCAGCAAACTCCTACCGGGACAGGGGGCCTCGGGGGAGCTGTTTTTT. Translating it yields CASSKLLPGQGASGELFF.

The chain links TRBV4-2 to TRBJ1-1, with TRBD1 identical over 7 bases. The length of the CDR3 is 15 residues. Trimming at V came to 0 bases and at J to 4 bases, leaving 5 bases not matched to a gene. Looked up from germline, CDR1 is LGHNA and CDR2 is YNFKEQ. CDR3 sequence reads: CASSQDRPGGTEAFF. DNA for the CDR3: TGTGCCAGCAGCCAAGATCGGCCAGGGGGCACTGAAGCTTTCTTT.